The present T cell receptor beta chain was sequenced within a study of T cell responses to AZD1222 COVID-19 vaccine. Study summary: Investigators merged groups given second doses at roughly 4 or roughly 12 weeks.

TCRdb's copy holds only in-frame clones and misses some; the assay was immunoSEQ multiplex PCR. The data hold more than 90,000 clones, with more than 65% observed a single time. Note on this clone: Antigen unknown.

The V end was cut by 1 base, the J end by 4 bases, with 11 bases between. The germline gives CDR1 SGHVS, CDR2 FQNEAQ. The CDR3 is 16 amino acids. Study findings and constraints: Unmutated variant regions are reportedly the target of nearly half of TCRs that are spike-specific.

The chain combines TRBV7-8 with TRBJ2-6; possibly TRBD2 for D (5 bases). The clonotype comes from an adult in good health. The source was peripheral blood, collected on day 0 of AZD1222 vaccination. The chain's CDR3 is CASSLGGSLGANVLTF. The CDR3, as DNA: TGTGCCAGCAGCTTAGGAGGGTCTTTAGGGGCCAACGTCCTGACTTTC.